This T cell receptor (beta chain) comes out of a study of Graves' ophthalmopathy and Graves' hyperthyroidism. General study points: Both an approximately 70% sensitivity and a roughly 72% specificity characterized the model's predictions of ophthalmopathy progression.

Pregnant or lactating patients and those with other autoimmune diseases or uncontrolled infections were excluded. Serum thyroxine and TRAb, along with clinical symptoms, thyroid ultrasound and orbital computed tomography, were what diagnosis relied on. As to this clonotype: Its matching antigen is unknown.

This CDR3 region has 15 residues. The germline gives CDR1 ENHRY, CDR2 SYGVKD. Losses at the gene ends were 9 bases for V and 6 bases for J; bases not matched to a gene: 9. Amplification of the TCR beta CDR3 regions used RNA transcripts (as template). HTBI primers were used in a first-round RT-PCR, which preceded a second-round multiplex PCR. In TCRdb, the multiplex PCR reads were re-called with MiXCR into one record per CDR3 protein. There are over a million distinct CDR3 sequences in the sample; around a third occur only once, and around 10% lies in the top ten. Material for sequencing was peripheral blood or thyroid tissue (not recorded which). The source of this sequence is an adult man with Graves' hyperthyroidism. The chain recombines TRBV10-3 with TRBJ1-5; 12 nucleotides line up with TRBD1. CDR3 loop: CAIDNGTGGFQPQHF. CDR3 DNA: TGTGCCATAGATAACGGGACAGGGGGCTTTCAGCCCCAGCATTTT.